Following are 24 T cell receptor beta chains from one sample sequenced in a study of OX40 agonist ivuxolimab in advanced cancers. Some clones are missing from TCRdb's copy, which holds only in-frame ones; the method was immunoSEQ multiplex PCR. This repertoire shows 60,000 to 90,000 clones, about 86% found once; its top ten account for 0.75%. The material was CD4+ or CD8+ T cells sorted from blood, obtained in a trial of the OX40 agonist ivuxolimab. The receptors stem from an adult with an advanced solid tumor such as melanoma, head and neck, liver or kidney cancer.

The chain couples TRBV27 to TRBJ2-2; no definite D call. V lost 10 bases to trimming and J lost 4 bases, with 25 bases between them. The CDR3 has 17 amino acids. CDR1 and CDR2 (germline): MNHEY, SMNVEV (reference sequence). CDR3 region: CAITKGPAQRSTGELFF. The CDR3 nucleotides read TGTGCCATCACTAAAGGGCCGGCCCAAAGAAGCACCGGGGAGCTGTTTTTT.

The V and J genes are TRBV15 and TRBJ2-1; D possibly corresponds to TRBD1 (6 bases). CDR3 length: 14 amino acids. Germline V gives CDR1 LNHNV, CDR2 YYDKDF (reference sequence). V was pared by 1 base and J by 7 bases, with 11 bases between. In DNA, the CDR3 is TGTGCCACCAGCAGAGTTACAGGGCTGAATGAGCAGTTCTTC. Translated, it gives CATSRVTGLNEQFF.

This clone came up a few times. The CDR3 spells CASSFDGFSSPLHF. CDR3 DNA: TGTGCCAGCAGCTTTGACGGTTTCAGTTCACCCCTCCACTTT. The chain links TRBV7-2 to TRBJ1-6; D not resolved. The CDR3 length is 14 residues. The germline V gene encodes CDR1 SGHTA and CDR2 FQGNSA. V lost 3 bases and J lost 9, with 12 bases in between. Complete variable domain (other parts from reference TRBV7-2 and TRBJ1-6): GAGVSQSPSNKVTEKGKDVELRCDPISGHTALYWYRQSLGQGLEFLIYFQGNSAPDKSGLPSDRFSAERTGGSVSTLTIQRTQQEDSAVYLCASSFDGFSSPLHFGNGTRLTVT.

This clone has more than one count but fewer than ten. This chain connects TRBV30 to TRBJ1-1; 7 nucleotides line up with TRBD1. Germline V gene data show CDR1 as GTSNPN and CDR2 as SVGIG (reference sequence). The CDR3 is 16 amino acids. J gave up 7 bases and V 0 bases, and 14 bases lay outside the gene matches. In nucleotides, the CDR3 is TGTGCCTGGAGTGTAATGGGGACAGCCGACGCCGATGAAGCTTTCTTT. Its translation: CAWSVMGTADADEAFF. The entire variable domain, with the rest obtained from reference TRBV30 and TRBJ1-1, is as follows: SQTIHQWPATLVQPVGSPLSLECTVEGTSNPNLYWYRQAAGRGLQLLFYSVGIGQISSEVPQNLSASRPQDRQFILSSKKLLLSDSGFYLCAWSVMGTADADEAFFGQGTRLTVV.

This rearrangement joins TRBV6-6 to TRBJ2-1, with 11 bases that match TRBD2. The ends lost 8 bases at V and 5 bases at J; junction bases unmatched: 2. The length of the CDR3 is 13 residues. From germline, CDR1 is MNHNY and CDR2 SVGAGI (reference sequence). The CDR3 DNA reads as TGTGCCAGCGGGACTAGCGGAAACAATGAGCAGTTCTTC. Its protein product is CASGTSGNNEQFF.

As concerns this clone: An end of the junction differs from the germline gene, which may be a read error. The sample has other DNA sequences that encode this CDR3 too. This chain connects TRBV30 to TRBJ2-7, with D possibly matching TRBD1 (5 bases). Germline V gives CDR1 GTSNPN, CDR2 SVGIG (reference sequence). This CDR3 contains 13 residues. The CDR3: CAWSVRQPYEQYF. CDR3 coding DNA: TGTGCTTGGAGTGTACGACAGCCCTACGAGCAGTACTTC.

The DNA for the CDR3 is TGTGCCAGCAGTCCCCTCGGGACACGGGTCGCGCAGTATTTT. This sequence encodes CASSPLGTRVAQYF. This chain joins TRBV6-6 and TRBJ2-3; a weak D match, TRBD1 (6 bases). From germline, CDR1 is MNHNY and CDR2 SVGAGI (reference sequence). The V end lost 5 bases, the J end lost 10 bases, and 19 bases lay between the germline ends. CDR3 length equals 14 residues.

The V call is TRBV11-2, the J call TRBJ1-4; the D is unclear. Trimming pared 3 bases from V and 5 bases from J, leaving 7 bases between. The length of the CDR3 is 13 residues. Germline V CDR1 and CDR2: SGHAT, FQNNGV. The CDR3 here is CASSFIVNEKLFF. CDR3 nucleotide sequence: TGTGCCAGCAGCTTTATCGTAAATGAAAAACTGTTTTTT.

V is TRBV7-2 and J is TRBJ2-4, with 9 bases identical to TRBD2. Unmatched junction bases numbered 5, after V lost 1 base and J lost 10 bases. The CDR3 runs 14 residues. CDR1 SGHTA and CDR2 FQGNSA come from the germline V gene. The CDR3 DNA is TGTGCCAGCAGCTTAGTAGGGCTAGCGGGGATTCAGTACTTC. Amino acids: CASSLVGLAGIQYF.

The chain recombines TRBV10-2 with TRBJ2-3; 7 positions agree with TRBD2. The CDR3 spans 14 residues. V lost 3 bases, J lost 6 bases, and 6 bases stayed unmatched. Germline CDR1 and CDR2: WSHSY and SAAADI. In DNA form, the CDR3 reads TGCGCCAGCAGTGACTCGGGAGGTAGCGATACGCAGTATTTT. Its protein product is CASSDSGGSDTQYF.

In this sample, this clone turned up once. The chain recombines TRBV7-2 with TRBJ1-5, with D hard to call. CDR1 SGHTA and CDR2 FQGNSA come from the germline V gene. The V end was cut by 2 bases, the J end by 1 base, with 3 bases between. This CDR3 region has 13 residues. In DNA form, the CDR3 reads TGTGCCAGCAGCTTACAGAGCAATCAGCCCCAGCATTTT. This sequence encodes CASSLQSNQPQHF.

This clone showed up just a few times. V is TRBV5-1 and J is TRBJ2-7, with 7 bases that match TRBD1. The trim removed 4 bases at V and 5 bases at J, leaving 6 bases unmatched. The CDR3 extends over 13 amino acids. CDR1 SGHRS and CDR2 YFSETQ come from the germline V gene. Here the CDR3 DNA reads TGCGCCAGCAGCGCCCGGGACAGCCACGAGCAGTACTTC. Translating it yields CASSARDSHEQYF.

V and J are TRBV28 and TRBJ1-2; 7 bases line up with TRBD1. V gave up 4 bases and J gave up 2 bases; unmatched junction bases: 1. The CDR3 is made up of 13 amino acids. The germline CDR1 and CDR2 sequences are MDHEN and SYDVKM. CDR3 residues: CASSSTGNYGYTF. In nucleotides, the CDR3 is TGTGCCAGCAGTTCGACAGGGAACTATGGCTACACCTTC.

The sample holds one count of this clone. The chain is built from TRBV5-1 and TRBJ2-2; TRBD1 is a possible D gene (5 bases). This CDR3 is built from 15 residues. CDR1 is SGHRS and CDR2 is YFSETQ in the germline V gene. The V end lost 4 bases, the J end lost 4 bases, and 14 bases lay between the germline ends. The DNA for the CDR3 is TGCGCCAGCAGCAGAGACAGCCAGGGCACCGGGGAGCTGTTTTTT. It yields the protein CASSRDSQGTGELFF.

This sequence joins TRBV4-1 and TRBJ2-7; TRBD2 aligns across 10 bases. J was trimmed by 4 bases and V by 4 bases; bases with no gene match: 7. The CDR3 covers 15 residues. CDR1 MGHRA and CDR2 YSYEKL come from the germline V gene. For the CDR3, the DNA is TGCGCCAGCAGCCGTGAGCGGGAGGGCCGGTACGAGCAGTACTTC. It is translated as CASSREREGRYEQYF.

V usage is TRBV30 and J usage is TRBJ2-7; 8 bases are a match to TRBD1. Germline V gene data show CDR1 as GTSNPN and CDR2 as SVGIG (reference sequence). The ends lost 2 bases at V and 3 bases at J; junction bases unmatched: 9. The CDR3 totals 15 residues. The CDR3 reads CAWSPSTGVGYEQYF. In nucleotides, the CDR3 is TGTGCCTGGAGTCCATCGACAGGGGTCGGCTACGAGCAGTACTTC.

The chain couples TRBV30 to TRBJ2-7; D gene unclear. Per germline, CDR1 GTSNPN and CDR2 SVGIG (reference sequence). V lost 0 bases to trimming and J lost 3 bases, with 6 bases between them. This CDR3 is 12 amino acids long. DNA of the CDR3: TGTGCCTGGAGTGTGGCAAACTACGAGCAGTACTTC. This encodes CAWSVANYEQYF.

This sequence joins TRBV20-1 and TRBJ2-1; no firm D call. V lost 3 bases, J lost 6 bases, and 3 bases lay in between. The CDR3 extends over 10 amino acids. The V gene's germline CDR1 is DFQATT and CDR2 SNEGSKA (reference sequence). CDR3 protein: CSASLNEQFF. The CDR3 nucleotides read TGCAGTGCTAGCCTCAATGAGCAGTTCTTC.

This rearrangement joins TRBV6-5 to TRBJ2-7, with 9 bases aligning to TRBD1. V lost 6 bases to trimming and J lost 7 bases; unmatched junction nucleotides: 13. Germline V gives CDR1 MNHEY, CDR2 SVGAGI. The CDR3 has 15 residues. The CDR3 region is CASSFYGTGLREQYF. The CDR3 coding sequence is TGTGCCAGCAGCTTCTACGGGACAGGGTTACGGGAGCAGTACTTC.

V usage is TRBV10-1 and J usage is TRBJ2-1, with a tentative D call TRBD1 (6 bases). V lost 4 bases, J lost 5 bases, and 15 bases lay in between. The CDR3 loop spans 15 amino acids. The germline gives CDR1 WNHNN, CDR2 SYGVQD (reference sequence). The CDR3 DNA follows: TGCGCCAGCAGTGGGACTGGACAGCTGAACAATGAGCAGTTCTTC. This gives the protein CASSGTGQLNNEQFF.

This chain links TRBV15 with TRBJ1-2; D is unresolved. Germline CDR1 LNHNV, CDR2 YYDKDF (reference sequence). Between the trimmed V and J ends, which lost 0 bases and 8 bases, there was a span of 13 bases. This CDR3 is built from 14 residues. As DNA, the CDR3 is TGTGCCACCAGCAGAGATCCCGGGGTGGAGGGCTACACCTTC. Its translation is CATSRDPGVEGYTF.

The chain uses TRBV7-8 and TRBJ2-2; D unclear. There are 13 residues in the CDR3. V lost 4 bases, J lost 2 bases, and 5 bases lay in between. Per the germline V gene, CDR1 is SGHVS and CDR2 is FQNEAQ. For the CDR3, the DNA is TGTGCCAGCAGCTCGGTCAACACCGGGGAGCTGTTTTTT. It encodes CASSSVNTGELFF. Full variable domain (remainder filled in from reference TRBV7-8 and TRBJ2-2): GAGVSQSPRYKVAKRGQDVALRCDPISGHVSLFWYQQALGQGPEFLTYFQNEAQLDKSGLPSDRFFAERPEGSVSTLKIQRTQQEDSAVYLCASSSVNTGELFFGEGSRLTVL.

The V gene is TRBV6-4, the J gene TRBJ2-3, with D perhaps matching TRBD2 (6 bases). V lost 4 bases, J lost 0 bases, and 26 bases lay in between. CDR1 is MRHNA and CDR2 is SNTAGT in the germline V gene. This CDR3 is built from 20 residues. CDR3: CASSGAPHEAGAASTDTQYF. The CDR3 DNA reads TGTGCCAGCAGTGGAGCACCCCATGAAGCGGGCGCGGCTAGCACAGATACGCAGTATTTT.

The V call is TRBV21-1, the J call TRBJ1-3; the D call TRBD1 from the table was never checked on the DNA. TRBV21-1 is designated a pseudogene. This CDR3 region has 17 residues. CDR3 sequence: CASSKEKGQGRRNTIYF. The CDR3 bases are TGTGCCAGCAGCAAAGAGAAGGGACAAGGGCGCAGAAACACCATATATTTT.